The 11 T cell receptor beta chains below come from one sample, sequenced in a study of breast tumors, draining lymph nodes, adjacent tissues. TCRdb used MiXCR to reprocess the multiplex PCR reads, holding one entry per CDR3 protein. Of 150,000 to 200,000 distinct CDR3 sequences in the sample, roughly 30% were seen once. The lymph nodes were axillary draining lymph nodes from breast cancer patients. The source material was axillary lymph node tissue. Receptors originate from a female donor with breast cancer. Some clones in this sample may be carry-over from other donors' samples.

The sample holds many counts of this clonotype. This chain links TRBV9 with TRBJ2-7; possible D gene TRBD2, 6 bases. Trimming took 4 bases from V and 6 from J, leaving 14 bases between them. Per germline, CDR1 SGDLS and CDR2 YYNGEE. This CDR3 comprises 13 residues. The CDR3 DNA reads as TGTGCCAGCAGCTGGGCCGGAGGGGTCGAGCAGTACTTC. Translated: CASSWAGGVEQYF.

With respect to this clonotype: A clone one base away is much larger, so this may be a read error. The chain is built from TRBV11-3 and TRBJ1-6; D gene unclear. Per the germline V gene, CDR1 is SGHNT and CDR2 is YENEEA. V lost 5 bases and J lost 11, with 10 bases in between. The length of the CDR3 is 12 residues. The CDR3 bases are TGTGCCAGCAGCCTTAATCAACCACCCCTCCACTTT. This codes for CASSLNQPPLHF.

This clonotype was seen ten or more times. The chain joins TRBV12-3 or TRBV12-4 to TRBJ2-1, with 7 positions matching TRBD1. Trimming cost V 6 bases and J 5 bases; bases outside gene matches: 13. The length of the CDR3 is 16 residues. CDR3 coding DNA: TGTGCCAGCAGAGAACAGGGGACGCGTTTTAACAATGAGCAGTTCTTC. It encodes CASREQGTRFNNEQFF.

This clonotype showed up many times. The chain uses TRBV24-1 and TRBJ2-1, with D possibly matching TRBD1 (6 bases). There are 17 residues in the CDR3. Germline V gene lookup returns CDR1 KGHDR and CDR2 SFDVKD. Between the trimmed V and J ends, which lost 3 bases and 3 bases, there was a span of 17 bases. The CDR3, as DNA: TGTGCCACCAGTGATCAGGAAGTACAGGGTAGCTACAATGAGCAGTTCTTC. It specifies CATSDQEVQGSYNEQFF.

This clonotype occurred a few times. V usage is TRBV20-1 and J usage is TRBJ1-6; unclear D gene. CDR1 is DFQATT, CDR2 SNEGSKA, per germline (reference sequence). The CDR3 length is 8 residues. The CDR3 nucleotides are TGCGCTAATTCACCCCTCCACTTT. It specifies CANSPLHF.

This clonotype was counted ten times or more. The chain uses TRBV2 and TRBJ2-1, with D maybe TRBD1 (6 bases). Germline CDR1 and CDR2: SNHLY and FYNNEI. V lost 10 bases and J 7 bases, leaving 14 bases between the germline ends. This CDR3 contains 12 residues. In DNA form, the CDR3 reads TGTGCCACTCCACCGAGGGGGAATGAGCAGTTCTTC. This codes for CATPPRGNEQFF.

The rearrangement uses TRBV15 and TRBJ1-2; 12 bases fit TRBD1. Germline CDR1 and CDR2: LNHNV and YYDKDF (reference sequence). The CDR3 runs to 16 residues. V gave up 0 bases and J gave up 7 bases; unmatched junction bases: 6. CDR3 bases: TGTGCCACCAGCAGAGAGGGACAGGGGGCTTTAGGTGGCTACACCTTC. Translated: CATSREGQGALGGYTF. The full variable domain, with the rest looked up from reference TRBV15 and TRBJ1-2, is DAMVIQNPRYQVTQFGKPVTLSCSQTLNHNVMYWYQQKSSQAPKLLFHYYDKDFNNEADTPDNFQSRRPNTSFCFLDIRSPGLGDTAMYLCATSREGQGALGGYTFGSGTRLTVV.

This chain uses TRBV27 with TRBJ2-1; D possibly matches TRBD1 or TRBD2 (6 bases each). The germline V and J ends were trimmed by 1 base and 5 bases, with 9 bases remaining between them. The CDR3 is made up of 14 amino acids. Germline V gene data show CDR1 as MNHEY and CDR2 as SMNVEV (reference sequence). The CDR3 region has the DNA TGTGCCAGCAGTTTATGGGGGGCACACAATGAGCAGTTCTTC. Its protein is CASSLWGAHNEQFF.

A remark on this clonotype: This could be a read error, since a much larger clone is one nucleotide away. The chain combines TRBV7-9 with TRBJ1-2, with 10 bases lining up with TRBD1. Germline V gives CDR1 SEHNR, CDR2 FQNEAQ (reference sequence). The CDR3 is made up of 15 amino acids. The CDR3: CASSSLTGGPYGYPF. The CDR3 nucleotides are TGTGCCAGCAGCTCCTTGACAGGGGGCCCCTATGGCTACCCCTTC.

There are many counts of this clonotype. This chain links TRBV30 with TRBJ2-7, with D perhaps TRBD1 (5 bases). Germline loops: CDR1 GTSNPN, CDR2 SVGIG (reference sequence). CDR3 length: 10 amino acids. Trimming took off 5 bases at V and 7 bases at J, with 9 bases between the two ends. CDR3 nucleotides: TGTGCCTGGGGGGCAGGGGAGCAGTACTTC. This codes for CAWGAGEQYF.

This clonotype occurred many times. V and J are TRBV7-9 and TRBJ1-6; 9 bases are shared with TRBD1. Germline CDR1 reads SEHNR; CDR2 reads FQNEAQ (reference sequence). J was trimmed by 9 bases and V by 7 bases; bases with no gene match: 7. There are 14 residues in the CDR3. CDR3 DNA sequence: TGTGCCAGCACCGTGGGACAGGGTGGTTCACCCCTCCACTTT. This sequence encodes CASTVGQGGSPLHF.